This T cell receptor (beta chain) was recorded in a study of T cells in Graves' hyperthyroidism and ophthalmopathy. About the study: Blood from the periphery was taken at initial diagnosis, before any treatment.

RNA transcripts yielded amplified TCR beta CDR3 regions. HTBI primers were the set used in a first-round RT-PCR of the TCR CDR3. TCRdb analysed the multiplex PCR reads with MiXCR anew, one entry per CDR3 protein. This table has about 380,000 distinct CDR3 sequences, approximately 17% appearing once. Patients affected by ophthalmopathy presented a Clinical Activity Score of at least 3, a NOSPECS grade of at least 4, and disease duration below 3 months. The diagnostic basis comprised clinical symptoms, serum thyroxine and TRAb, thyroid ultrasound and orbital computed tomography. Isolation of PBMCs was performed on 10 ml fresh peripheral blood. The receptor comes from a man younger than 30 with Graves' ophthalmopathy. Sequencing input: blood.

CDR3 nucleotides: TGTGCCAGTACGAATTATGGGAGGGCGCGGGGCACTGAAGCTTTCTTT. The encoded protein is CASTNYGRARGTEAFF. V gene TRBV19 combines with J gene TRBJ1-1, with D hard to call. This CDR3 has 16 residues. Germline V lookup: CDR1 LNHDA, CDR2 SQIVND (reference sequence). The V and J ends lost 7 bases and 4 bases respectively, with 22 bases between them. Complete variable domain (other parts from reference TRBV19 and TRBJ1-1): DGGITQSPKYLFRKEGQNVTLSCEQNLNHDAMYWYRQDPGQGLRLIYYSQIVNDFQKGDIAEGYSVSREKKESFPLTVTSAQKNPTAFYLCASTNYGRARGTEAFFGQGTRLTVV.